This TCR beta chain was recovered during a study of cytomegalovirus exposure and HLA in healthy donors. In the study overall: T cells numbering around 180 million yielded approximately 120 million unique TCR beta sequences in an earlier analysis.

Germline V gene lookup returns CDR1 ENHRY and CDR2 SYGVKD. The CDR3 loop spans 17 amino acids. The germline V and J ends were trimmed by 8 bases and 3 bases, with 26 bases remaining between them. For this clone: Its antigen is unknown.

PCR used 60 Vbeta primers and 13 Jbeta primers. Sequenced by immunoSEQ multiplex PCR; TCRdb stores in-frame clones only, minus some. The repertoire holds around 190,000 clones, with approximately 80% as singletons. Points from the study as a whole: Among the CMV-associated chains, three were confirmed in vitro as specific for CMV antigens. Later analysis suggested links between common viral pathogens and several top significant clusters. Previous analysis showed most TCR beta V segments were productive about 87% or about 30% of the time.

This receptor was obtained from a man between 60 and 75 years old in good health and CMV-seronegative. The chain employs TRBV10-3 and TRBJ2-7, with D tentatively TRBD2 (5 bases). The source material was PBMCs. This CDR3 is CAIGGVLHDSTYYEQYF. The DNA of the CDR3 is TGTGCCATCGGAGGTGTTTTACATGACTCCACATACTACGAGCAGTACTTC.